This T cell receptor beta chain is drawn from a study of T-cell reconstitution after alpha-beta-depleted transplantation in children. The TCRbeta library was prepared with unique molecular identifiers. TCRdb recomputed calls from the PCR reads with MiXCR, one row per CDR3 protein. The sample records hundreds of thousands of distinct CDR3 sequences, under 9.5% being singletons. Deletions cut 0 bases from V and 5 bases from J, with 12 bases between. The CDR3 is 15 amino acids. Germline CDR1 and CDR2: SGHRS and YFSETQ. The receptor comes from a human donor who donated a stem cell graft to a child with acute lymphoblastic leukemia. This chain uses TRBV5-1 with TRBJ2-1; D unresolved. This specimen was PBMCs from the stem cell graft donor, taken from the stem cell graft. CDR3 region: CASSLASILDNEQFF. In nucleotides, the CDR3 is TGCGCCAGCAGCTTGGCCAGTATTCTAGACAATGAGCAGTTCTTC.